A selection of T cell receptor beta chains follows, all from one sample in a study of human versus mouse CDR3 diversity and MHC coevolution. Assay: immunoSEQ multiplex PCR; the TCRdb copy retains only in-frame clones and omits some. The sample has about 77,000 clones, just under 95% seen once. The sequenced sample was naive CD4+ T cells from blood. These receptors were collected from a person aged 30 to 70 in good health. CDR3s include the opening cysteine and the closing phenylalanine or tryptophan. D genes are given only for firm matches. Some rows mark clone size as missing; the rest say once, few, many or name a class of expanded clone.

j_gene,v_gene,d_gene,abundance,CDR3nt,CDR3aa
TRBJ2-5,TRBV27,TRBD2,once,TGTGCCAGCAGTTTGAAGACTAGCGGGGGGGCTTGGCGAGAGACCCAGTACTTC,CASSLKTSGGAWRETQYF
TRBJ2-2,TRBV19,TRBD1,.,TGTGCCAGTAGCTTTCCAGGACAGGGGGTCACCGGGGAGCTGTTTTTT,CASSFPGQGVTGELFF
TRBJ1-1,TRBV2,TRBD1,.,TGTGCCAGCAGCAACAGGGGAACTGAAGCTTTCTTT,CASSNRGTEAFF
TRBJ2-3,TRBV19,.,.,TGTGCCAGTAGTATAGGGGGGGGCAGCACAGATACGCAGTATTTT,CASSIGGGSTDTQYF
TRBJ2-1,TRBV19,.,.,TGTGCCAGTAGTAGACAGGGCGGGGGGTCCGGGAATGAGCAGTTCTTC,CASSRQGGGSGNEQFF
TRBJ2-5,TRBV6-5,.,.,TGTGCCAGCGCCACAGGAGAGACCCAGTACTTC,CASATGETQYF
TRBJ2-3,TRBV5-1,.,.,TGCGCCAGCAGCCCTAGCTGGAGCACAGATACGCAGTATTTT,CASSPSWSTDTQYF
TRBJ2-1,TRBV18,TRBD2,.,TGTGCCAGCTCGAGGACGCTAGCGGGAGGGGATAATGAGCAGTTCTTC,CASSRTLAGGDNEQFF
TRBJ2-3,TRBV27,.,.,TGTGCCAGCAGTTTAAGGCAGGGTAATAGTGATACGCAGTATTTT,CASSLRQGNSDTQYF
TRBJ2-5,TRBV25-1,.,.,TGTGCCAGCAGTGAATTTCTAGCAGGAGAGACCCAGTACTTC,CASSEFLAGETQYF
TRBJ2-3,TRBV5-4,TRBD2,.,TGTGCCAGCAGCTTGGACGCTAGCGGGGGCACAGATACGCAGTATTTT,CASSLDASGGTDTQYF
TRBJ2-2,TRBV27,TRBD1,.,TGTGCCAGCAGTTCACCGGGACAGGGCCCCACCGGGGAGCTGTTTTTT,CASSSPGQGPTGELFF
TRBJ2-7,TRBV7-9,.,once,TGTGCCAGCAGCCCAAACCGGTTAACCTACGAGCAGTACTTC,CASSPNRLTYEQYF
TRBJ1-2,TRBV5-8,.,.,TGTGCCAGCAGCTTGGCAAGCCTCTATGGCTACACCTTC,CASSLASLYGYTF
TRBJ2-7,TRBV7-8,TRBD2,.,TGTGCCAGCAGCTCCCTAGCGGGGGTGTCCTACGAGCAGTACTTC,CASSSLAGVSYEQYF
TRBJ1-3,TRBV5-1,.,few,TGCGCCAGCAGCTTGGACAACTCTGGAAACACCATATATTTT,CASSLDNSGNTIYF
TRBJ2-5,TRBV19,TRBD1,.,TGTGCCAGTAGTATTTCCGGGACAGGAGGCGTACAGACCCAGTACTTC,CASSISGTGGVQTQYF
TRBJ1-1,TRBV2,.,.,TGTGCCAGCAGGCCGGGGGTGCCGAGCACTGAAGCTTTCTTT,CASRPGVPSTEAFF
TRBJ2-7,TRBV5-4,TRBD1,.,TGTGCCAGCAGCACCTACGACAGGGGAAGCTACGAGCAGTACTTC,CASSTYDRGSYEQYF
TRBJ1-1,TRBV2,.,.,TGTGCCAGCAGTGAACGGGGGGGTGAAGCTTTCTTT,CASSERGGEAFF
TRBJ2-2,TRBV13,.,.,TGTGCCAGCAGCCTTCGACACAGGGACACCGGGGAGCTGTTTTTT,CASSLRHRDTGELFF
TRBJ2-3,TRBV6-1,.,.,TGTGCCAGCAGCCTTGTCCCCGCAGGGGCAGATACGCAGTATTTT,CASSLVPAGADTQYF
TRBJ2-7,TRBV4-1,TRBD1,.,TGCGCCAGCAGCCGGGACAGGGCCTACGAGCAGTACTTC,CASSRDRAYEQYF
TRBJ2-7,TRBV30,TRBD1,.,TGTGCCTGGAGTTCTCAAGAAGCGAACAGGGGATACGAGCAGTACTTC,CAWSSQEANRGYEQYF
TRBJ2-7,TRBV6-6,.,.,TGTGCCAGCAGTTACGGAACTAACTACGAGCAGTACTTC,CASSYGTNYEQYF
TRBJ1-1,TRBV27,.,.,TGTGCCAGCAGTTTAGGCAGGGCCAAAGATGAAGCTTTCTTT,CASSLGRAKDEAFF
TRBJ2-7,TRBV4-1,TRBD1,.,TGCGCCAGCAGCCAAGTCCCGGGACAGTCTGTCTACGAGCAGTACTTC,CASSQVPGQSVYEQYF
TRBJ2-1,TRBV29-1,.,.,TGCAGCGTGTTGGTATGGAGCTCCTACAATGAGCAGTTCTTC,CSVLVWSSYNEQFF
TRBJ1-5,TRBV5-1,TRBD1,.,TGCGCCAGCAGCCTAGGACAGGCTAATCAGCCCCAGCATTTT,CASSLGQANQPQHF
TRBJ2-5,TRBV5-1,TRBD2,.,TGCGCCAGCAGCTTGGCTTGGGGAGGGGAGACCCAGTACTTC,CASSLAWGGETQYF
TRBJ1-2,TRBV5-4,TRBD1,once,TGTGCCAGCAGCAAGGGACAGGGGGCGGGCTACACCTTC,CASSKGQGAGYTF
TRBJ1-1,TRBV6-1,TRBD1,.,TGTGCCAGCAGTGAATCGCCCTCCTTGACAGGGGGCGGTGGGGCTTTCTTT,CASSESPSLTGGGGAFF
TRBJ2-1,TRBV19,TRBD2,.,TGTGCCAGTAGACCGACTAGCGGGAGTTACAATGAGCAGTTCTTC,CASRPTSGSYNEQFF
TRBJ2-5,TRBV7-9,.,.,TGTGCCAGCAGCTTACGGAGTCTAGAGGCGACCCAGTACTTC,CASSLRSLEATQYF
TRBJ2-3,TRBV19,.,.,TGTGCCTCCAAGAACGAGCGGACTAGCACAGATACGCAGTATTTT,CASKNERTSTDTQYF
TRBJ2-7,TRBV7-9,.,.,TGTGCCAGCAGCTTAGGGGCCTCCTACGAGCAGTACTTC,CASSLGASYEQYF
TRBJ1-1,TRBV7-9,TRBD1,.,TGTGCCAGCAGCTTAACGACAGGGGGAGCTTTCTTT,CASSLTTGGAFF
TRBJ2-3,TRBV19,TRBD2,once,TGTGCCAGTAGCCGGGAGGGCCCATATACGCAGTATTTT,CASSREGPYTQYF
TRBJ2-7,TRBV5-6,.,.,TGTGCCAGCAGCATAGGAGTCTCCTACGAGCAGTACTTC,CASSIGVSYEQYF
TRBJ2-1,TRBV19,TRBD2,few,TGTGCCAGTAGTATTGGGGTGGGAGGGCCGGACAATGAGCAGTTCTTC,CASSIGVGGPDNEQFF
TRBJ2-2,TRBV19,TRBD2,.,TGTGCCAGTAGTAAAACTAGCGGGATTCTACCGAACACCGGGGAGCTGTTTTTT,CASSKTSGILPNTGELFF
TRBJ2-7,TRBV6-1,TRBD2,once,TGTGCCAGCAGTAACCCTAGCGGGGGGGCCTACGAGCAGTACTTC,CASSNPSGGAYEQYF
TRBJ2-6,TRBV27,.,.,TGTGCCAGCAGCTCTCCGAGCTCTGGGGCCAACGTCCTGACTTTC,CASSSPSSGANVLTF
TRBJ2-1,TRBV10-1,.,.,TGCGCCAGCAGCCTTATCCGGGGGTATGAGCAGTTCTTC,CASSLIRGYEQFF
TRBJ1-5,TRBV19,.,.,TGTGCCAGTAGTAGGGGACTCCAGAATCAGCCCCAGCATTTT,CASSRGLQNQPQHF